The clone carrying this TCR beta chain has only one observation. Individuals drawn from 20 to 30 US areas were roughly 18 to 100 years old. The source of the sample is a study of blood T cell repertoires in COVID-19. About the study: PBMCs, B-cell-depleted T cells, or T cells were the source of the cDNA or gDNA that made up the material.

Produced via immunoSEQ multiplex PCR; TCRdb's table is partial and in-frame only. The sample holds approximately 140,000 clones, 70% to 90% seen once. This CDR3 contains 15 residues. The junction had 11 bases not matched to a gene; V was cut back by 5 bases and J by 6 bases. The germline gives CDR1 SEHNR, CDR2 FQNEAQ (reference sequence). This clonotype originated in a woman in her 30s with acute COVID-19. This chain joins TRBV7-9 and TRBJ2-7; 9 nucleotides line up with TRBD1. Sequenced input: PBMCs or T cells enriched from blood (not recorded which). CDR3 sequence (DNA): TGTGCCAGCAGCCCTGGACAGGGGATGGATGCCGAGCAGTACTTC. As protein: CASSPGQGMDAEQYF. The variable domain in full, with the rest retrieved from reference TRBV7-9 and TRBJ2-7, is DTGVSQNPRHKITKRGQNVTFRCDPISEHNRLYWYRQTLGQGPEFLTYFQNEAQLEKSRLLSDRFSAERPKGSFSTLEIQRTEQGDSAMYLCASSPGQGMDAEQYFGPGTRLTVT.